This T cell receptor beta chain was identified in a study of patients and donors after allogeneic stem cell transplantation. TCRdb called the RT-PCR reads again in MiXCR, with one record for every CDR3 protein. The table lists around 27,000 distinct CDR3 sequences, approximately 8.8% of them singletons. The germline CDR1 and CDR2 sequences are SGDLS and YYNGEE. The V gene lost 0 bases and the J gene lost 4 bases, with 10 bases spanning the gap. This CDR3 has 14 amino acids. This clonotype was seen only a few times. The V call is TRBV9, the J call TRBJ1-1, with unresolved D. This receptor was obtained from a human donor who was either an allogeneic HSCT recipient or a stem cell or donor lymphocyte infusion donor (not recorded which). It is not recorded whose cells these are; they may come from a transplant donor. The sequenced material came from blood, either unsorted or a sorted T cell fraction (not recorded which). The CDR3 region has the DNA TGTGCCAGCAGCGTAGCCCAGACTCTCACTGAAGCTTTCTTT. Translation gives CASSVAQTLTEAFF.